Following are 32 T cell receptor beta chains from one sample sequenced in a study of blood T cells in healthy people across ages. For the second PCR, which ran for about 7 to 11 cycles, a sample-barcoded 5' primer and a J-beta primer mix were used. A single record per CDR3 protein comes from TCRdb applying MiXCR to the 5' RACE reads. Among hundreds of thousands of distinct CDR3 sequences listed, 58% were seen once. The sequencing input was blood. Receptor source: a man aged 25 to 40 in good health.

In this sample, this clonotype turned up once. The V and J genes are TRBV5-8 and TRBJ1-6; TRBD1 agrees at 8 bases. Germline loops: CDR1 SGHTS, CDR2 YDEGEE. CDR3 size: 18 residues. V shed 3 bases and J 3 bases; nucleotides not matched to a gene: 11. CDR3 nucleotide sequence: TGTGCCAGCAGCTCTCACTGGGGACAGGACAGCTATAATTCACCCCTCCACTTT. Protein sequence: CASSSHWGQDSYNSPLHF.

There are a few counts of this clonotype. The chain links TRBV29-1 to TRBJ2-1; TRBD1 aligns across 9 bases. The germline gives CDR1 SQVTM, CDR2 ANQGSEA. V gave up 7 bases and J gave up 9 bases; unmatched junction bases: 13. There are 14 residues in the CDR3. The CDR3: CSAVIGTGLGEQFF. The CDR3 nucleotides read TGCAGCGCCGTTATCGGGACAGGGCTGGGTGAGCAGTTCTTC.

The CDR3 bases are TGCGCCAGCAGACGGACAGGGAACAATGAGCAGTTCTTC. Translated, it gives CASRRTGNNEQFF. The chain is built from TRBV4-1 and TRBJ2-1, with 8 bases that match TRBD1. The germline V gene encodes CDR1 MGHRA and CDR2 YSYEKL. V lost 6 bases and J lost 5; bases outside the gene matches: 3. This CDR3 spans 13 amino acids.

As for this clonotype: At one boundary the junction diverges from the germline segment, which might be a read error. This CDR3 reads CACSPNGRRDEQFF. In DNA form, the CDR3 reads TGTGCCTGCAGTCCCAACGGCCGGAGGGATGAGCAGTTCTTC. The chain carries TRBV12-3 or TRBV12-4 and TRBJ2-1, with a possible D match to TRBD2 (6 bases). This CDR3 has 14 residues.

This clonotype was found once. The chain employs TRBV6-5 and TRBJ2-1, with D perhaps being TRBD1 or TRBD2 (5 bases each). The CDR3 totals 15 residues. From germline, CDR1 is MNHEY and CDR2 SVGAGI. V lost 5 bases and J lost 7, with 18 bases in between. The CDR3 DNA sequence: TGTGCCAGCAGTCTGGGGACCTGGGCGAGGAATGAGCAGTTCTTC. It codes for CASSLGTWARNEQFF.

Only a few counts were recorded for this clonotype. The chain couples TRBV5-5 to TRBJ2-3; D tentatively fits TRBD1 or TRBD2 (5 bases each). CDR1 is SGHKS and CDR2 is YYEKEE in the germline V gene (reference sequence). V was trimmed by 2 bases and J by 2 bases, leaving 12 bases between them. This CDR3 is 15 amino acids long. The CDR3 DNA is TGTGCCAGCAGCTTATGGGACGAACTCACAGATACGCAGTATTTT. This translates into CASSLWDELTDTQYF.

The chain links TRBV20-1 to TRBJ2-4; 7 bases are shared with TRBD2. The trim removed 6 bases at V and 11 bases at J, leaving 13 bases unmatched. This CDR3 comprises 13 residues. Germline values: CDR1 DFQATT, CDR2 SNEGSKA (reference sequence). The CDR3 DNA reads TGCAGTGCCCCCCGTAGTGGGACTAACTTTCAGTACTTC. Residues: CSAPRSGTNFQYF.

This clonotype appeared once. The chain couples TRBV20-1 to TRBJ2-1; 11 bases fit TRBD2. With 1 base clipped from V and 5 bases from J, the junction kept 10 bases outside the gene matches. CDR3 size: 17 residues. Germline V gives CDR1 DFQATT, CDR2 SNEGSKA (reference sequence). In nucleotides, the CDR3 is TGCAGTGCTAGAGCCCTCCTGACTAGCGGGATACACAATGAGCAGTTCTTC. Protein sequence: CSARALLTSGIHNEQFF.

This clonotype came up a few times. The J gene is TRBJ2-4, the V gene TRBV6-1; TRBD1 matches at 7 bases. Trimming at V came to 3 bases and at J to 6 bases, leaving 5 bases not matched to a gene. The CDR3 loop spans 14 amino acids. Germline values: CDR1 MNHNS, CDR2 SASEGT. The CDR3 DNA is TGTGCCAGCAGTGAGACAGGGTCTGTAAACATTCAGTACTTC. It specifies CASSETGSVNIQYF.

This clonotype has just a few counts. The chain uses TRBV20-1 and TRBJ2-1; the D call may be TRBD1 or TRBD2 (5 bases each). CDR3 length equals 12 residues. Per the germline V gene, CDR1 is DFQATT and CDR2 is SNEGSKA (reference sequence). Trimming stripped 3 bases from V and 8 bases from J, with 11 bases between. CDR3 bases: TGCAGTGCTAGTGCAGGGAGCCATGAGCAGTTCTTC. Protein product: CSASAGSHEQFF.

The rearrangement joins TRBV7-2 to TRBJ2-3; D might be TRBD2 (6 bases). Germline V gene data show CDR1 as SGHTA and CDR2 as FQGNSA. Deletions cut 3 bases from V and 2 bases from J, with 12 bases between. There are 15 residues in the CDR3. The CDR3 loop reads CASSLAGLYTDTQYF. The DNA for the CDR3 is TGTGCCAGCAGCTTGGCGGGACTTTACACAGATACGCAGTATTTT.

The genes are TRBV10-3 and TRBJ1-1; D is undetermined. This CDR3 comprises 13 residues. From germline, CDR1 is ENHRY and CDR2 SYGVKD. V lost 4 bases and J 6 bases, leaving 12 bases between the germline ends. The chain's CDR3 is CAISAPERAEAFF. In nucleotides, the CDR3 is TGTGCCATCAGTGCCCCAGAGAGGGCTGAAGCTTTCTTT.

CDR3: CSANRAPYGYTF. CDR3 coding DNA: TGCAGTGCTAACAGGGCCCCGTATGGCTACACCTTC. The rearrangement links TRBV20-1 to TRBJ1-2, with D perhaps TRBD1 (6 bases). The CDR3 sequence is 12 residues long. Trimming left V 4 bases short and J 5 bases short, with 11 bases between. Germline CDR1 DFQATT, CDR2 SNEGSKA (reference sequence).

This clonotype was detected ten times or more. The chain uses TRBV7-2 and TRBJ2-7, with 12 bases that match TRBD1. The CDR3 has 15 residues. Trimming at V came to 4 bases and at J to 5 bases, leaving 6 bases not matched to a gene. Germline V gene data show CDR1 as SGHTA and CDR2 as FQGNSA. CDR3 residues: CASSSGQGAGDEQYF. The CDR3 bases are TGTGCCAGCAGCTCGGGACAGGGGGCAGGGGACGAGCAGTACTTC.

CDR3 sequence reads: CASSQEELLAGSSGTQYF. The CDR3 nucleotides are TGCGCCAGCAGCCAAGAGGAACTACTAGCGGGGAGCTCGGGGACCCAGTACTTC. The chain employs TRBV4-1 and TRBJ2-7; 10 positions agree with TRBD2. The J call is doubtful: the DNA matches TRBJ2-5 better. The germline V gene encodes CDR1 MGHRA and CDR2 YSYEKL. The CDR3 totals 18 residues.

This clonotype was seen once. V and J are TRBV6-6 and TRBJ2-5; 8 nucleotides line up with TRBD2. The V gene's germline CDR1 is MNHNY and CDR2 SVGAGI (reference sequence). V was clipped by 5 bases and J by 2 bases; unmatched bases: 7. This CDR3 spans 15 amino acids. In nucleotides, the CDR3 is TGTGCCAGCAGTAGCCCGGGGGGGGTACAAGAGACCCAGTACTTC. This gives the protein CASSSPGGVQETQYF.

The V gene is TRBV27, the J gene TRBJ1-2; possibly TRBD1 for D (5 bases). From germline, CDR1 is MNHEY and CDR2 SMNVEV (reference sequence). The CDR3 contains 14 residues. The V end was cut by 5 bases, the J end by 8 bases, with 18 bases between. CDR3: CASSPEYPGKGYTF. The CDR3 DNA sequence: TGTGCCAGCAGTCCCGAATACCCAGGGAAAGGCTACACCTTC.

The gene calls are TRBV18 and TRBJ2-5, with D perhaps TRBD2 (5 bases). TRBJ2-7 explains the end of the DNA better; the J call may be wrong. The CDR3 extends over 13 amino acids. Germline CDR1 KGHSH, CDR2 LQKENI. In DNA, the CDR3 is TGTGCCAGCTCACCTAGGGAGTGGGACGAGCAGTACTTC. Translating gives CASSPREWDEQYF.

The chain recombines TRBV7-2 with TRBJ2-3; 7 nucleotides align to TRBD2. The CDR3 extends over 16 amino acids. Germline V CDR1 and CDR2: SGHTA, FQGNSA. The J segment lost 3 bases and the V segment lost 5 bases, leaving 11 bases of the junction unmatched. DNA for the CDR3: TGTGCCAGCAGCCAATCGGGGGGAAAGGGGACAGATACGCAGTATTTT. This codes for CASSQSGGKGTDTQYF.

The genes are TRBV7-2 and TRBJ2-4; 8 nucleotides line up with TRBD2. CDR1 is SGHTA and CDR2 is FQGNSA in the germline V gene. The trim removed 2 bases at V and 2 bases at J, leaving 11 bases unmatched. The CDR3 consists of 18 residues. DNA of the CDR3: TGTGCCAGCAGCTTATTACCGGGGGGGGCAATTACCAAAAACATTCAGTACTTC. Encoded protein: CASSLLPGGAITKNIQYF.

This rearrangement joins TRBV4-2 to TRBJ2-7; D is perhaps TRBD2 (5 bases). The CDR3 totals 16 residues. Germline CDR1 reads LGHNA; CDR2 reads YNFKEQ. Trimming cost V 4 bases and J 1 base, with 17 bases left between them. CDR3 residues: CASSPGGGRTSYEQYF. In nucleotides, the CDR3 is TGTGCCAGCAGCCCTGGTGGCGGGCGTACATCCTACGAGCAGTACTTC.

This clonotype came up a few times. The chain uses TRBV7-2 and TRBJ2-7; 7 nucleotides align to TRBD2. CDR3 length: 15 residues. Looked up from germline, CDR1 is SGHTA and CDR2 is FQGNSA. The trim removed 1 base at V and 1 base at J, leaving 4 bases unmatched. For the CDR3, the DNA is TGTGCCAGCAGCTTAGTTGCTAGCGGTTCCTACGAGCAGTACTTC. It specifies CASSLVASGSYEQYF.

This rearrangement joins TRBV7-2 to TRBJ2-3, with D possibly matching TRBD2 (5 bases). Germline V lookup: CDR1 SGHTA, CDR2 FQGNSA. The CDR3 runs 14 residues. V lost 2 bases, J lost 5 bases, and 11 bases lay in between. The DNA for the CDR3 is TGTGCCAGCAGCTTACGAGGGAGCGAAGATACGCAGTATTTT. As protein: CASSLRGSEDTQYF.

The genes are TRBV20-1 and TRBJ1-6, with unresolved D. The V gene lost 5 bases and the J gene lost 6 bases, with 17 bases spanning the gap. The V gene's germline CDR1 is DFQATT and CDR2 SNEGSKA (reference sequence). The CDR3 sequence is 15 residues long. DNA for the CDR3: TGCAGTGCTCGAGGACGGGCCGGTTTTAATTCACCCCTCCACTTT. Its protein is CSARGRAGFNSPLHF.

The V gene is TRBV6-2 or TRBV6-3, the J gene TRBJ2-4; the D gene is possibly TRBD1 (6 bases). The V end lost 5 bases, the J end lost 11 bases, and 16 bases lay between the germline ends. The CDR3 runs 13 residues. The germline V gene has CDR1 MNHEY and CDR2 SVGEGT. The CDR3 region is CASSNPNQGLQYF. The CDR3 bases are TGTGCCAGCAGTAATCCCAACCAGGGGCTTCAGTACTTC.

This chain links TRBV27 with TRBJ2-5; TRBD2 aligns across 7 bases. The germline gives CDR1 MNHEY, CDR2 SMNVEV (reference sequence). With 5 bases clipped from V and 13 bases from J, the junction kept 13 bases outside the gene matches. CDR3 size: 13 residues. Written as DNA, the CDR3 is TGTGCCAGCAGTGCCACTAGCGAGGATGAGCGGTACTTC. It is translated as CASSATSEDERYF.

Only a few counts were recorded for this clonotype. The rearrangement uses TRBV4-2 and TRBJ1-1; 9 bases align to TRBD1. CDR3 size: 15 residues. The trim removed 0 bases at V and 1 base at J, leaving 0 bases unmatched. The germline V gene encodes CDR1 LGHNA and CDR2 YNFKEQ. Written as DNA, the CDR3 is TGTGCCAGCAGCCAAGAGACAGGGGGGAACACTGAAGCTTTCTTT. Protein sequence: CASSQETGGNTEAFF.

This clonotype was recorded a few times. CDR3 sequence: CSARDIAGSYNEQFF. CDR3 coding DNA: TGCAGTGCTAGAGATATAGCGGGATCCTACAATGAGCAGTTCTTC. This chain uses TRBV20-1 with TRBJ2-1, with TRBD2 matching 8 bases. CDR3 size: 15 residues. Germline V gives CDR1 DFQATT, CDR2 SNEGSKA (reference sequence). The J segment lost 1 base and the V segment lost 0 bases, leaving 2 bases of the junction unmatched.

V and J are TRBV20-1 and TRBJ2-7; D might be TRBD1 (6 bases). The V and J ends lost 4 bases and 3 bases respectively, with 16 bases between them. Germline CDR1 is DFQATT and CDR2 is SNEGSKA (reference sequence). CDR3 length equals 14 residues. Here the CDR3 reads CSATDAGTNYEQYF. DNA for the CDR3: TGCAGTGCTACCGACGCCGGGACAAACTACGAGCAGTACTTC.

In its sample, this clonotype was seen a few times. The rearrangement joins TRBV11-2 to TRBJ2-5; no definite D call. The CDR3 totals 11 residues. The V end lost 4 bases, the J end lost 11 bases, and 11 bases lay between the germline ends. The germline CDR1 and CDR2 sequences are SGHAT and FQNNGV. The CDR3 loop reads CASSSRIEQYF. CDR3 nucleotide sequence: TGTGCCAGCAGCTCCAGAATTGAGCAGTACTTC.

This clonotype has just one count. The V call is TRBV6-2 or TRBV6-3, the J call TRBJ2-7; weak D call: TRBD1 (5 bases). Germline V gene data show CDR1 as MNHEY and CDR2 as SVGEGT. There are 15 residues in the CDR3. With 5 bases removed from V and 0 bases from J, the gap between germline ends came to 14 bases. The CDR3 DNA reads TGTGCCAGCAGTACCGACAGCAAGAGCTCCTACGAGCAGTACTTC. Protein sequence: CASSTDSKSSYEQYF.

V usage is TRBV6-5 and J usage is TRBJ2-7; TRBD1 matches at 7 bases. Looked up from germline, CDR1 is MNHEY and CDR2 is SVGAGI. The CDR3 sequence is 14 residues long. V gave up 5 bases and J gave up 3 bases; unmatched junction bases: 7. Here the CDR3 reads CASSREAGGYEQYF. The CDR3 nucleotides read TGTGCCAGCAGTCGGGAAGCAGGGGGCTACGAGCAGTACTTC.